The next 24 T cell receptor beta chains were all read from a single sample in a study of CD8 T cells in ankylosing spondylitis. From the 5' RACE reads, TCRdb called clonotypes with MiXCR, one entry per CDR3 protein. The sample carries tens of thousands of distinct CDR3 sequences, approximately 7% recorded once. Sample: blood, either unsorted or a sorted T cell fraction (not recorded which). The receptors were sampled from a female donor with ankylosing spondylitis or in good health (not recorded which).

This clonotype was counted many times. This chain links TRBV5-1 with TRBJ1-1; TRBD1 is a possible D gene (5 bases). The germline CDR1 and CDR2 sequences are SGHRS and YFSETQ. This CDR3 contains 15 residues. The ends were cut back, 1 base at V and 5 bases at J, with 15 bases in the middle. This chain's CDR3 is CASSLTRLGQTEAFF. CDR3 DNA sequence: TGCGCCAGCAGCTTGACCAGACTGGGGCAGACTGAAGCTTTCTTT.

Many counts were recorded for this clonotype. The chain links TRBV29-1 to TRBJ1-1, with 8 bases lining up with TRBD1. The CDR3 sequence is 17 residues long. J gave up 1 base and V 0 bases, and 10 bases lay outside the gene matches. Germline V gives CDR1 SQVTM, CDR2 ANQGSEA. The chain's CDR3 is CSVEEWSQGVANTEAFF. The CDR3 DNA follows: TGCAGCGTTGAAGAATGGTCACAGGGGGTGGCGAACACTGAAGCTTTCTTT.

This chain's CDR3 is CASSQTGFRNNEQFF. The CDR3 bases are TGTGCCAGCAGCCAAACAGGGTTTCGTAACAATGAGCAGTTCTTC. This rearrangement joins TRBV14 to TRBJ2-1; D perhaps matches TRBD1 (6 bases). This CDR3 is 15 amino acids long. Trimming cost V 2 bases and J 5 bases, with 13 bases left between them. Germline values: CDR1 SGHDN, CDR2 FVKESK. Drawing the rest from reference TRBV14 and TRBJ2-1, the complete variable domain is EAGVTQFPSHSVIEKGQTVTLRCDPISGHDNLYWYRRVMGKEIKFLLHFVKESKQDESGMPNNRFLAERTGGTYSTLKVQPAELEDSGVYFCASSQTGFRNNEQFFGPGTRLTVL.

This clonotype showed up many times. CDR3 nucleotide sequence: TGCGCCAGCAGCCCGGGACAGGGGGCCAGCACCGGGGAGCTGTTTTTT. Amino acid sequence: CASSPGQGASTGELFF. The J gene is TRBJ2-2, the V gene TRBV5-1; 12 nucleotides match TRBD1. Germline assignment: CDR1 SGHRS and CDR2 YFSETQ. The ends lost 4 bases at V and 4 bases at J; junction bases unmatched: 5. This CDR3 is 16 amino acids long.

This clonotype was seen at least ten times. CDR3 sequence reads: CASSLPGADEAFF. The CDR3 DNA reads TGTGCCAGCAGCTTACCGGGGGCGGATGAAGCTTTCTTT. The rearrangement uses TRBV5-5 and TRBJ1-1, with D tentatively TRBD1 (6 bases). Germline V gene lookup returns CDR1 SGHKS and CDR2 YYEKEE (reference sequence). V was shortened by 2 bases and J by 7 bases, with 12 bases between the two germline ends. The CDR3 has 13 amino acids.

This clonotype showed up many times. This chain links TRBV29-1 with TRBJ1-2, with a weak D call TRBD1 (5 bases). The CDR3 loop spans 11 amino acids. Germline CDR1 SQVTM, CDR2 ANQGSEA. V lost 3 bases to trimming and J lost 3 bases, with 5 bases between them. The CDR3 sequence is CSVETDYGYTF. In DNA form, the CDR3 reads TGCAGCGTTGAGACAGACTATGGCTACACCTTC. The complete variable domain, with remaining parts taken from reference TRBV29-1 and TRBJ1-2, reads SAVISQKPSRDICQRGTSLTIQCQVDSQVTMMFWYRQQPGQSLTLIATANQGSEATYESGFVIDKFPISRPNLTFSTLTVSNMSPEDSSIYLCSVETDYGYTFGSGTRLTVV.

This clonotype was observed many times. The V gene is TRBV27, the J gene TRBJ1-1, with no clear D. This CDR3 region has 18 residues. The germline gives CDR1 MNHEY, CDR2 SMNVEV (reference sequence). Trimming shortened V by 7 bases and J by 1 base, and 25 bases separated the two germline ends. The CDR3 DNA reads TGTGCCAGCAACTACGGACCAGGCGGTAAATCCGGGAACACTGAAGCTTTCTTT. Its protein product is CASNYGPGGKSGNTEAFF.

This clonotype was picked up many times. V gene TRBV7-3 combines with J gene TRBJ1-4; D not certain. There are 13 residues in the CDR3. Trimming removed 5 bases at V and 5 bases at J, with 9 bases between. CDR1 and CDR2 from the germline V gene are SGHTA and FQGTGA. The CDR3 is CASSQQHNEKLFF. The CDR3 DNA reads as TGTGCCAGCAGCCAACAGCACAATGAAAAACTGTTTTTT.

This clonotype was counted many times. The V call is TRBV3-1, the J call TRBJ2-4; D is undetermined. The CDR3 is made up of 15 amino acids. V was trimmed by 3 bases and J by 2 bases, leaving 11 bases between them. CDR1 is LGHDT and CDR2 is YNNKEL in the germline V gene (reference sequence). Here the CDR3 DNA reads TGTGCCAGCAGCCAGGGCAGAAGTTCCAAAAACATTCAGTACTTC. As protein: CASSQGRSSKNIQYF.

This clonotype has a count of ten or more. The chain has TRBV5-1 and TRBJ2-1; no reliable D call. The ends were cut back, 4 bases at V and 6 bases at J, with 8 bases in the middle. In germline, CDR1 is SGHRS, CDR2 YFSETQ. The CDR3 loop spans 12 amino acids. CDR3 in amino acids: CASSGYSNEQFF. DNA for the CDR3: TGCGCCAGCAGCGGATACTCCAATGAGCAGTTCTTC.

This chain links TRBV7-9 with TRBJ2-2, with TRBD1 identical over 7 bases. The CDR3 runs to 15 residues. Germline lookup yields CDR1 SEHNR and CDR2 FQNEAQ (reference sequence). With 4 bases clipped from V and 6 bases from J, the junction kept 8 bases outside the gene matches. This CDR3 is CASSSSTGLAGELFF. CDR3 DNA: TGTGCCAGCAGCTCTTCGACAGGGTTGGCCGGGGAGCTGTTTTTT.

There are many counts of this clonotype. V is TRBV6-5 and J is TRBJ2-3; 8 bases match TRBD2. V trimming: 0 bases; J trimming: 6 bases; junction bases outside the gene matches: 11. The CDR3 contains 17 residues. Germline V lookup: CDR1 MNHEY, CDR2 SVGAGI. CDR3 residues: CASSYSSRGGVFDTQYF. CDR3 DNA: TGTGCCAGCAGTTACTCGAGCCGGGGGGGGGTTTTTGATACGCAGTATTTT.

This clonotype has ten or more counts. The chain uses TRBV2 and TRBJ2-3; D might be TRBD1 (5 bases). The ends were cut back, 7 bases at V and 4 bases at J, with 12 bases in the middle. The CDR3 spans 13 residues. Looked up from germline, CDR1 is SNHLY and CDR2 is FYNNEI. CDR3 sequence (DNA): TGTGCCAGCAAGTGGGGCCCGCCAGATACGCAGTATTTT. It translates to CASKWGPPDTQYF.

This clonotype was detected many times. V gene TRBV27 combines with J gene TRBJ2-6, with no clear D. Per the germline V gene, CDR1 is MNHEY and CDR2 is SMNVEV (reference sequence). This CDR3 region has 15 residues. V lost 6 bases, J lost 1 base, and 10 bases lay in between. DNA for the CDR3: TGTGCCAGCAGGCAACATGGGTCTGGGGCCAACGTCCTGACTTTC. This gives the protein CASRQHGSGANVLTF.

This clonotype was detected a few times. The CDR3 sequence is CASSLGPGTYEQYF. CDR3 coding DNA: TGTGCCAGCAGCTTAGGTCCAGGGACCTACGAGCAGTACTTC. The rearrangement uses TRBV7-9 and TRBJ2-7; D possibly corresponds to TRBD1 (5 bases). The CDR3 totals 14 residues. V lost 1 base and J lost 2, with 9 bases in between. In germline, CDR1 is SEHNR, CDR2 FQNEAQ (reference sequence).

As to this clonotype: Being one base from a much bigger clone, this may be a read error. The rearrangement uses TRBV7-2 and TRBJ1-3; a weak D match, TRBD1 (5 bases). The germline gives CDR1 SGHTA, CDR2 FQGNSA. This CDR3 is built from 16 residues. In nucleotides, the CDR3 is TGTGCCAGCAACTTAGTCGGTACCCAGGGAAGGAACACCATATATTTT. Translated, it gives CASNLVGTQGRNTIYF.

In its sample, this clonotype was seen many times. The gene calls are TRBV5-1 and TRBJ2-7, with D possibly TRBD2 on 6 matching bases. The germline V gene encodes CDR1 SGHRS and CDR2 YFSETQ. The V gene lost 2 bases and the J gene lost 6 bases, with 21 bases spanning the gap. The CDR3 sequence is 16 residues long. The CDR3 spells CASSFPAGPGSGEQYF. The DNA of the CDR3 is TGCGCCAGCAGCTTTCCAGCGGGTCCCGGTTCGGGCGAGCAGTACTTC.

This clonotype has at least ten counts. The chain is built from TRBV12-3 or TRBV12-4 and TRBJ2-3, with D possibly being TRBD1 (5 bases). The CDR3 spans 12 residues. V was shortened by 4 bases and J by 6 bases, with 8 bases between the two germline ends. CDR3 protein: CASSSNRDTQYF. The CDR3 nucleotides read TGTGCCAGCAGTTCGAACAGGGATACGCAGTATTTT.

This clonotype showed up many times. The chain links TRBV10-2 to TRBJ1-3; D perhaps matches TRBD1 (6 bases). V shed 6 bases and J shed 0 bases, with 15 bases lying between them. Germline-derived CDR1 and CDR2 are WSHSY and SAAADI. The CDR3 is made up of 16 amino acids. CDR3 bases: TGCGCCAGCAGGGCCACGGGACACAACTCTGGAAACACCATATATTTT. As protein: CASRATGHNSGNTIYF.

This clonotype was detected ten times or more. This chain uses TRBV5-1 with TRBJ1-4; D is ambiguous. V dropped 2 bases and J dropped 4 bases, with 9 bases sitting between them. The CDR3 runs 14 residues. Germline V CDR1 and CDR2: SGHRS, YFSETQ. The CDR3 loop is CASSFGPVNEKLFF. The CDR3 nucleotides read TGCGCCAGCAGCTTCGGCCCGGTTAATGAAAAACTGTTTTTT.

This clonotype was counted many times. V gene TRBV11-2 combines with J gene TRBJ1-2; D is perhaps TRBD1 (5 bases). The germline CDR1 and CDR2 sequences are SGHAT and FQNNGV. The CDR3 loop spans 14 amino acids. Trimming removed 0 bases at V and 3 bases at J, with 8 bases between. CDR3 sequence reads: CASSLDRGYYGYTF. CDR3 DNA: TGTGCCAGCAGCTTAGATCGGGGGTACTATGGCTACACCTTC.

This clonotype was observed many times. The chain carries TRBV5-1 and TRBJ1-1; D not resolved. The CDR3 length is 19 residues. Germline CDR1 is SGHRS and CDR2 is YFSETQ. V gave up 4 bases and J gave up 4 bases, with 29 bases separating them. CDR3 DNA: TGCGCCAGCAGCCCGGAAGCGGGCAGGTTCTCAACGGACTTCACTGAAGCTTTCTTT. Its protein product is CASSPEAGRFSTDFTEAFF.

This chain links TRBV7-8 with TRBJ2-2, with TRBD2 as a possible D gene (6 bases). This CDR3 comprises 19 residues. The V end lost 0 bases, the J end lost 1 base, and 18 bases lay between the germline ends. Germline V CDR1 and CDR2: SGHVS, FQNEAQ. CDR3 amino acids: CASSLARLALVENTGELFF. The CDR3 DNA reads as TGTGCCAGCAGCTTAGCGCGGCTAGCGCTGGTCGAGAACACCGGGGAGCTGTTTTTT.

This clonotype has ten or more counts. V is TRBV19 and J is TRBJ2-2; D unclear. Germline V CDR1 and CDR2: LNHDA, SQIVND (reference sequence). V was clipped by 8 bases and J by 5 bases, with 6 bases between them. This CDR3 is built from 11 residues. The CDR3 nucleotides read TGTGCCAGTTCCGAAACCGGGGAGCTGTTTTTT. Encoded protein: CASSETGELFF.